The 15 T cell receptor beta chains listed next were all sequenced from one sample in a study of T cell clusters in autoimmune cytopenias. Tens of thousands of genome equivalents of blood DNA were amplified for TRB. TRB was amplified by touch-down multiplex PCR, primer pools A and B combined. TCRdb reprocessed the multiplex PCR reads and reports one entry per CDR3 protein, with no DNA. The sample totals 9,500 to 15,000 distinct CDR3 sequences; its top ten clones hold 2.5% to 4%. These same records also appear under a second study, on T cell repertoires in aging, cancer and after chemotherapy.

Sample: peripheral blood. These receptor sequences come from a human donor in good health.

This clonotype is deemed medium-sized by its frequency. The chain carries TRBV7-2 and TRBJ2-3. This CDR3 contains 13 residues. Germline CDR1 reads SGHTA; CDR2 reads FQGNSA. The CDR3 sequence is CASRPSGTDTQYF.

The chain recombines TRBV5-1 with TRBJ1-4. The germline V gene has CDR1 SGHRS and CDR2 YFSETQ. This CDR3 comprises 14 residues. The CDR3 spells CASSSGLREVELFF.

The genes are TRBV14 and TRBJ1-2; the TCRdb call, TRBD1, lacks DNA for checking. The length of the CDR3 is 14 residues. CDR1 is SGHDN, CDR2 FVKESK, per germline. CDR3 in amino acids: CASSLPGGLGGYTF.

This chain links TRBV12-3 or TRBV12-4 with TRBJ2-3; without DNA, the TCRdb call of TRBD1 cannot be checked. The CDR3 has 15 amino acids. This CDR3 reads CASSWGGVFTDTQYF.

V gene TRBV7-3 combines with J gene TRBJ1-3. Germline V gene sequence: CDR1 SGHTA, CDR2 FQGTGA. The CDR3 is made up of 13 amino acids. This CDR3 is CASSLIRGNTIYF.

V gene TRBV19 combines with J gene TRBJ2-3; the D call from TCRdb, TRBD1, cannot be confirmed without DNA. This CDR3 spans 14 amino acids. Germline-derived CDR1 and CDR2 are LNHDA and SQIVND (reference sequence). CDR3 in amino acids: CASSIAPGTDTQYF.

The chain couples TRBV20-1 to TRBJ2-1; TCRdb selects TRBD2, and the lack of DNA leaves this call unchecked. Germline V CDR1 and CDR2: DFQATT, SNEGSKA (reference sequence). There are 11 residues in the CDR3. This chain's CDR3 is CSASGEYEQFF.

By frequency, this clonotype registers medium-sized (0.01 to 0.1%). J is TRBJ1-2 and V is TRBV11-2; TCRdb designates TRBD1, a call that cannot be tested without DNA. Looked up from germline, CDR1 is SGHAT and CDR2 is FQNNGV. This CDR3 has 13 amino acids. CDR3 loop: CASSPDGQWGYTF.

V and J are TRBV11-2 and TRBJ1-4; without DNA, the TCRdb call of TRBD1 cannot be checked. The CDR3 loop spans 14 amino acids. From germline, CDR1 is SGHAT and CDR2 FQNNGV. The CDR3: CASSLTEGNEKLFF. Complete variable domain (other parts from reference TRBV11-2 and TRBJ1-4): EAGVAQSPRYKIIEKRQSVAFWCNPISGHATLYWYQQILGQGPKLLIQFQNNGVVDDSQLPKDRFSAERLKGVDSTLKIQPAKLEDSAVYLCASSLTEGNEKLFFGSGTQLSVL.

Frequency places this clonotype as medium-sized. This chain uses TRBV20-1 with TRBJ2-7; TCRdb lists TRBD1, though no DNA is available to test this call. The CDR3 is made up of 13 amino acids. CDR1 is DFQATT, CDR2 SNEGSKA, per germline (reference sequence). The CDR3 sequence is CSARWTGRGEQYF.

The V and J genes are TRBV6-5 and TRBJ2-5; TCRdb's D call of TRBD1 is untestable without DNA. Germline CDR1 reads MNHEY; CDR2 reads SVGAGI. CDR3 size: 14 residues. The CDR3 sequence: CASSNQGQQETQYF.

The chain uses TRBV7-2 and TRBJ2-3; there is no DNA to check the TCRdb D call of TRBD1. This CDR3 is 13 amino acids long. Germline CDR1 SGHTA, CDR2 FQGNSA. CDR3 sequence reads: CASTPGGTDTQYF.

The V and J genes are TRBV10-3 and TRBJ2-3; the D gene TCRdb calls, TRBD1, cannot be checked with no DNA. Germline assignment: CDR1 ENHRY and CDR2 SYGVKD. The CDR3 runs 15 residues. CDR3 residues: CAISELGRGTDTQYF.

The chain combines TRBV7-9 with TRBJ2-6; TCRdb lists TRBD1, though no DNA is available to test this call. The germline gives CDR1 SEHNR, CDR2 FQNEAQ (reference sequence). The CDR3 length is 18 residues. The CDR3 protein is CASPHVQAPSSGANVLTF.

J is TRBJ1-1 and V is TRBV5-1. CDR1 is SGHRS and CDR2 is YFSETQ in the germline V gene. The CDR3 totals 14 residues. CDR3 loop: CASSPRTENTEAFF.